The next 14 T cell receptor beta chains were all read from a single sample in a study of PD-1 blockade in classical Hodgkin lymphoma. Brentuximab vedotin exposure varied, and every patient relapsed after autologous stem cell transplantation. Method: immunoSEQ multiplex PCR; TCRdb's copy keeps in-frame clones and lacks some. This table holds tens of thousands of clones, about 88% found once. This specimen was peripheral blood mononuclear cells (PBMCs), taken before the second cycle of nivolumab. The source of these receptors is a human donor with classical Hodgkin lymphoma.

This chain joins TRBV5-1 and TRBJ2-3, with TRBD1 matching 8 bases. The germline CDR1 and CDR2 sequences are SGHRS and YFSETQ. Unmatched junction bases numbered 14, after V lost 3 bases and J lost 5 bases. This CDR3 contains 17 residues. The CDR3 bases are TGCGCCAGCAGCTCTTCAACAGGGGGTTTTGGGGGAGATACGCAGTATTTT. Amino acids: CASSSSTGGFGGDTQYF.

The genes are TRBV5-4 and TRBJ2-1; D not certain. This CDR3 has 13 residues. The germline V gene encodes CDR1 SGHNT and CDR2 YYREEE (reference sequence). V lost 4 bases, J lost 12 bases, and 17 bases lay in between. CDR3 bases: TGTGCCAGCAGCCATTTTGACGACTCAGGGCAGTTCTTC. Translating gives CASSHFDDSGQFF. The complete variable domain, with remaining parts taken from reference TRBV5-4 and TRBJ2-1, reads ETGVTQSPTHLIKTRGQQVTLRCSSQSGHNTVSWYQQALGQGPQFIFQYYREEENGRGNFPPRFSGLQFPNYSSELNVNALELDDSALYLCASSHFDDSGQFFGPGTRLTVL.

The rearrangement links TRBV6-1 to TRBJ2-2; maybe TRBD1 (5 bases). With 2 bases removed from V and 4 bases from J, the gap between germline ends came to 11 bases. The CDR3 runs 15 residues. Per the germline V gene, CDR1 is MNHNS and CDR2 is SASEGT. This CDR3 is CASSELRTPTGELFF. In DNA, the CDR3 is TGTGCCAGCAGTGAATTGAGGACACCCACCGGGGAGCTGTTTTTT.

The chain uses TRBV27 and TRBJ2-7; D gene uncertain. Trimming removed 1 base from V and 3 bases from J, with 7 bases in between. This CDR3 spans 13 amino acids. Germline assignment: CDR1 MNHEY and CDR2 SMNVEV (reference sequence). CDR3 sequence: CASSLLADYEQYF. CDR3 DNA sequence: TGTGCCAGCAGTTTATTGGCAGACTACGAGCAGTACTTC.

This clone has more than one count but fewer than ten. This rearrangement joins TRBV18 to TRBJ2-1; 13 nucleotides match TRBD2. J was trimmed by 10 bases and V by 3 bases; bases with no gene match: 3. The CDR3 loop spans 14 amino acids. Germline assignment: CDR1 KGHSH and CDR2 LQKENI. The chain's CDR3 is CASSPQTSGREQFF. The CDR3 region has the DNA TGTGCCAGCTCACCCCAGACTAGCGGGAGGGAGCAGTTCTTC.

This chain connects TRBV5-1 to TRBJ1-4; D is ambiguous. Trimming shortened V by 2 bases and J by 5 bases, and 7 bases separated the two germline ends. The CDR3 spans 13 residues. Per the germline V gene, CDR1 is SGHRS and CDR2 is YFSETQ. CDR3 loop: CASSLGPNEKLFF. Written as DNA, the CDR3 is TGCGCCAGCAGCTTAGGACCAAATGAAAAACTGTTTTTT.

The J gene is TRBJ2-5, the V gene TRBV2; D perhaps matches TRBD1 (6 bases). Trimming stripped 7 bases from V and 1 base from J, with 16 bases between. CDR3 length: 15 amino acids. The germline V gene has CDR1 SNHLY and CDR2 FYNNEI. CDR3 sequence reads: CASKPRDTRQETQYF. CDR3 nucleotides: TGTGCCAGCAAACCCCGGGACACCCGCCAAGAGACCCAGTACTTC.

V is TRBV13 and J is TRBJ2-7, with 13 nucleotides matching TRBD2. CDR3 size: 17 residues. Germline loops: CDR1 PRHDT, CDR2 FYEKMQ (reference sequence). V lost 3 bases and J lost 0; bases outside the gene matches: 5. This CDR3 is CASSLGLAGIRSYEQYF. The DNA of the CDR3 is TGTGCCAGCAGCTTGGGACTAGCGGGGATTCGCTCCTACGAGCAGTACTTC. Full variable domain (outside the CDR3, taken from reference TRBV13 and TRBJ2-7): AAGVIQSPRHLIKEKRETATLKCYPIPRHDTVYWYQQGPGQDPQFLISFYEKMQSDKGSIPDRFSAQQFSDYHSELNMSSLELGDSALYFCASSLGLAGIRSYEQYFGPGTRLTVT.

The chain is built from TRBV5-6 and TRBJ2-5; TRBD2 is a possible D gene (5 bases). The ends were cut back, 5 bases at V and 2 bases at J, with 10 bases in the middle. This CDR3 comprises 13 residues. Germline CDR1 reads SGHDT; CDR2 reads YYEEEE. CDR3 coding DNA: TGTGCCAGCAGACGGACTTTACAAGAGACCCAGTACTTC. Translating gives CASRRTLQETQYF.

The rearrangement uses TRBV7-3 and TRBJ2-1, with 8 bases aligning to TRBD1. The CDR3 has 14 residues. CDR1 is SGHTA and CDR2 is FQGTGA in the germline V gene. V was clipped by 2 bases and J by 5 bases; unmatched bases: 2. This CDR3 is CASSLQGADNEQFF. DNA of the CDR3: TGTGCCAGCAGCTTACAGGGGGCGGACAATGAGCAGTTCTTC.

The chain employs TRBV29-1 and TRBJ2-1; D gene unclear. Germline V gene sequence: CDR1 SQVTM, CDR2 ANQGSEA. V shed 8 bases and J shed 1 base, with 6 bases lying between them. There are 11 residues in the CDR3. CDR3 nucleotide sequence: TGCAGCTCACTTTCCTACAATGAGCAGTTCTTC. Protein product: CSSLSYNEQFF.

This rearrangement joins TRBV19 to TRBJ2-2; tentative D call: TRBD1 (6 bases). Germline CDR1 is LNHDA and CDR2 is SQIVND (reference sequence). V gave up 8 bases and J gave up 7 bases, with 11 bases separating them. The CDR3 consists of 12 residues. The DNA of the CDR3 is TGTGCCAGTCGCAGGGGTAGCGGGGAGCTGTTTTTT. It specifies CASRRGSGELFF.

This chain uses TRBV7-9 with TRBJ2-3; D unresolved. V dropped 1 base and J dropped 3 bases, with 5 bases sitting between them. Germline CDR1 is SEHNR and CDR2 is FQNEAQ (reference sequence). This CDR3 has 13 residues. The CDR3 DNA reads TGTGCCAGCAGCTTAGACGAAACAGATACGCAGTATTTT. It specifies CASSLDETDTQYF.

This chain connects TRBV2 to TRBJ2-7, with 10 bases that match TRBD1. Germline loops: CDR1 SNHLY, CDR2 FYNNEI. CDR3 size: 15 residues. After removal of 6 bases from V and 2 bases from J, the junction contained 7 bases not matched to a gene. CDR3 nucleotides: TGTGCCAGCAGCATGGGACAGGGGTTTCCCTACGAGCAGTACTTC. Translating it yields CASSMGQGFPYEQYF.